These T cell receptor beta chains were read from a single sample in a study of Graves' ophthalmopathy and Graves' hyperthyroidism. One entry per CDR3 protein results from TCRdb running MiXCR on the multiplex PCR reads. The sample yields roughly 500,000 distinct CDR3 sequences, approximately 14% seen once. Source material: blood. The source of these receptors is a woman in her twenties or thirties with Graves' ophthalmopathy. The CDR3 runs from the conserved cysteine through the conserved F or W. Each record gives: J gene, D gene, clone size, V gene, CDR3 protein, CDR3 DNA. The D gene is left open where the match is weak. Clone size is shown for a subset of rows, as once, few, many or a class of expanded clone.

j_gene: TRBJ2-6; d_gene: -; abundance: few; v_gene: TRBV19; CDR3aa: CASSISGANVLTF; CDR3nt: TGTGCCAGTAGTATCTCTGGGGCCAACGTCCTGACTTTC
j_gene: TRBJ2-7; d_gene: TRBD2; abundance: many; v_gene: TRBV15; CDR3aa: CATSRTSGSNYEQYF; CDR3nt: TGTGCCACATCCCGGACTAGCGGGAGTAACTACGAGCAGTACTTC
j_gene: TRBJ1-5; d_gene: -; abundance: many; v_gene: TRBV30; CDR3aa: CAWSVLVGQPQHF; CDR3nt: TGTGCCTGGAGTGTACTAGTTGGACAGCCCCAGCATTTT
j_gene: TRBJ1-1; d_gene: -; abundance: many; v_gene: TRBV15; CDR3aa: CATSRGFREEGEAFF; CDR3nt: TGTGCCACCAGCAGAGGATTCAGGGAGGAGGGTGAAGCTTTCTTT
j_gene: TRBJ2-7; d_gene: -; abundance: many; v_gene: TRBV19; CDR3aa: CASSITGRKKVGGDEQYF; CDR3nt: TGTGCCAGTAGTATCACCGGCAGGAAGAAGGTCGGAGGCGACGAGCAGTACTTC
j_gene: TRBJ2-2; d_gene: -; abundance: few; v_gene: TRBV6-1; CDR3aa: CASRPPVGVPGGELFF; CDR3nt: TGTGCCAGCAGGCCCCCCGTAGGAGTCCCCGGCGGGGAGCTGTTTTTT
j_gene: TRBJ2-7; d_gene: TRBD1; abundance: many; v_gene: TRBV28; CDR3aa: CASTSRGQGTEEQYF; CDR3nt: TGTGCCAGCACCTCGCGGGGACAGGGGACTGAGGAGCAGTACTTC
j_gene: TRBJ1-2; d_gene: TRBD1; abundance: many; v_gene: TRBV2; CDR3aa: CASSGGTGEYGYTF; CDR3nt: TGTGCCAGCAGTGGGGGGACAGGGGAGTATGGCTACACCTTC
j_gene: TRBJ1-3; d_gene: -; abundance: few; v_gene: TRBV11-1; CDR3aa: CASSLDGIAASLGNTIYF; CDR3nt: TGTGCCAGCAGCTTAGACGGTATCGCGGCCAGTCTTGGAAACACCATATATTTT
j_gene: TRBJ1-2; d_gene: -; abundance: many; v_gene: TRBV6-1; CDR3aa: CASSLSRAANYGYTF; CDR3nt: TGTGCCAGCAGCCTCTCACGGGCCGCTAACTATGGCTACACCTTC
j_gene: TRBJ2-5; d_gene: TRBD2; abundance: -; v_gene: TRBV20-1; CDR3aa: CSASGTSGRETQYF; CDR3nt: TGCAGTGCTAGTGGGACTAGCGGGAGAGAGACCCAGTACTTC
j_gene: TRBJ1-5; d_gene: -; abundance: many; v_gene: TRBV6-1; CDR3aa: CASTGLDYQPQHF; CDR3nt: TGTGCCAGCACCGGACTGGATTATCAGCCCCAGCATTTT
j_gene: TRBJ2-7; d_gene: -; abundance: many; v_gene: TRBV30; CDR3aa: CAWSSFFRYEQYF; CDR3nt: TGTGCCTGGAGCTCATTTTTTCGCTACGAGCAGTACTTC
j_gene: TRBJ1-1; d_gene: -; abundance: few; v_gene: TRBV9; CDR3aa: CASSGDLGDTEAFF; CDR3nt: TGTGCCAGCAGCGGGGACCTAGGGGACACTGAAGCTTTCTTT
j_gene: TRBJ2-5; d_gene: -; abundance: many; v_gene: TRBV28; CDR3aa: CASSPSPIQETQYF; CDR3nt: TGTGCCAGCAGTCCCAGTCCCATACAAGAGACCCAGTACTTC
j_gene: TRBJ2-2; d_gene: -; abundance: many; v_gene: TRBV24-1; CDR3aa: CATRAPAGLFANTGELFF; CDR3nt: TGTGCCACCAGGGCCCCTGCCGGACTTTTCGCGAACACCGGGGAGCTGTTTTTT
j_gene: TRBJ1-5; d_gene: TRBD1; abundance: -; v_gene: TRBV19; CDR3aa: CASSIHPGQGNQPQHF; CDR3nt: TGTGCCAGTAGTATACACCCGGGACAGGGAAATCAGCCCCAGCATTTT
j_gene: TRBJ1-1; d_gene: -; abundance: many; v_gene: TRBV15; CDR3aa: CATAGALVMNTEAFF; CDR3nt: TGTGCCACCGCAGGGGCTTTGGTCATGAACACTGAAGCTTTCTTT
j_gene: TRBJ2-5; d_gene: -; abundance: few; v_gene: TRBV27; CDR3aa: CASSPQNERETQYF; CDR3nt: TGTGCCAGCAGTCCCCAGAACGAGAGGGAGACCCAGTACTTC
j_gene: TRBJ1-3; d_gene: TRBD1; abundance: many; v_gene: TRBV19; CDR3aa: CASSTGRMGQLGNTIYF; CDR3nt: TGTGCCAGTAGTACCGGCAGGATGGGACAGCTCGGAAACACCATATATTTT
j_gene: TRBJ1-2; d_gene: -; abundance: many; v_gene: TRBV5-6; CDR3aa: CASSLGLGDYGYTF; CDR3nt: TGTGCCAGCAGCCTTGGTTTGGGCGACTATGGCTACACCTTC
j_gene: TRBJ1-1; d_gene: -; abundance: many; v_gene: TRBV6-1; CDR3aa: CASKDGDFTEAFF; CDR3nt: TGTGCCAGCAAAGATGGGGACTTCACTGAAGCTTTCTTT
j_gene: TRBJ2-6; d_gene: -; abundance: many; v_gene: TRBV6-2/TRBV6-3; CDR3aa: CASSYPRVGAGANVLTF; CDR3nt: TGTGCCAGCAGTTACCCCCGGGTTGGGGCTGGGGCCAACGTCCTGACTTTC
j_gene: TRBJ2-5; d_gene: TRBD1; abundance: many; v_gene: TRBV28; CDR3aa: CAIRTGGVQETQYF; CDR3nt: TGTGCCATACGGACAGGGGGCGTCCAAGAGACCCAGTACTTC
j_gene: TRBJ2-5; d_gene: -; abundance: -; v_gene: TRBV30; CDR3aa: CAWSGGMGGETQYF; CDR3nt: TGTGCCTGGAGTGGGGGCATGGGAGGTGAGACCCAGTACTTC
j_gene: TRBJ2-5; d_gene: -; abundance: many; v_gene: TRBV12-3/TRBV12-4; CDR3aa: CASSTRGQETQYF; CDR3nt: TGTGCCAGCAGTACCAGGGGCCAGGAGACCCAGTACTTC
j_gene: TRBJ2-7; d_gene: -; abundance: many; v_gene: TRBV6-1; CDR3aa: CASSEAEWAGEQYF; CDR3nt: TGTGCCAGCAGTGAAGCTGAGTGGGCGGGGGAGCAGTACTTC
j_gene: TRBJ2-7; d_gene: TRBD2; abundance: -; v_gene: TRBV6-1; CDR3aa: CASSGGLAHEQYF; CDR3nt: TGTGCCAGCAGTGGGGGACTAGCTCACGAGCAGTACTTC
j_gene: TRBJ1-6; d_gene: TRBD1; abundance: many; v_gene: TRBV2; CDR3aa: CACRDRHYSPLHF; CDR3nt: TGTGCCTGCCGGGACAGACACTATTCACCCCTCCACTTT
j_gene: TRBJ2-7; d_gene: -; abundance: many; v_gene: TRBV6-1; CDR3aa: CASRRDGTYEQYF; CDR3nt: TGTGCCAGCAGACGGGACGGCACCTACGAGCAGTACTTC
j_gene: TRBJ1-1; d_gene: -; abundance: many; v_gene: TRBV6-1; CDR3aa: CASSEREQDTEAFF; CDR3nt: TGTGCCAGCAGTGAAAGGGAGCAAGACACTGAAGCTTTCTTT
j_gene: TRBJ2-2; d_gene: TRBD1; abundance: many; v_gene: TRBV6-1; CDR3aa: CASNNDRGGTGELFF; CDR3nt: TGTGCCAGCAACAATGACAGGGGTGGCACCGGGGAGCTGTTTTTT
j_gene: TRBJ2-7; d_gene: TRBD2; abundance: many; v_gene: TRBV11-1; CDR3aa: CASSLTLAGGPLSSYEQYF; CDR3nt: TGTGCCAGCAGCTTAACTCTAGCGGGAGGGCCATTGAGCTCCTACGAGCAGTACTTC
j_gene: TRBJ2-7; d_gene: TRBD1; abundance: many; v_gene: TRBV27; CDR3aa: CASSSLDRGKYEQYF; CDR3nt: TGTGCCAGCAGTTCGCTGGACAGGGGGAAGTACGAGCAGTACTTC
j_gene: TRBJ2-5; d_gene: -; abundance: many; v_gene: TRBV2; CDR3aa: CASSEGALYQETQYF; CDR3nt: TGTGCCAGCAGTGAGGGGGCCCTGTACCAAGAGACCCAGTACTTC
j_gene: TRBJ2-7; d_gene: TRBD1; abundance: -; v_gene: TRBV6-5; CDR3aa: CASSLQGPDTRYEQYF; CDR3nt: TGTGCCAGCAGTTTACAGGGGCCAGATACGAGATACGAGCAGTACTTC
j_gene: TRBJ2-2; d_gene: TRBD2; abundance: many; v_gene: TRBV2; CDR3aa: CASNPLAGGTGELFF; CDR3nt: TGTGCCAGCAATCCTCTAGCGGGGGGCACCGGGGAGCTGTTTTTT
j_gene: TRBJ2-4; d_gene: -; abundance: many; v_gene: TRBV12-3/TRBV12-4; CDR3aa: CASSLHEGNIQYF; CDR3nt: TGTGCCAGCAGTTTGCATGAGGGTAACATTCAGTACTTC
j_gene: TRBJ1-1; d_gene: -; abundance: many; v_gene: TRBV30; CDR3aa: CAWKGITEAFF; CDR3nt: TGTGCCTGGAAGGGGATCACTGAAGCTTTCTTT
j_gene: TRBJ2-7; d_gene: TRBD1; abundance: many; v_gene: TRBV2; CDR3aa: CASSDGGRDRVHEQYF; CDR3nt: TGTGCCAGCAGTGATGGGGGACGGGACAGGGTCCACGAGCAGTACTTC
j_gene: TRBJ2-4; d_gene: TRBD1; abundance: few; v_gene: TRBV19; CDR3aa: CASCRDREGSIQYF; CDR3nt: TGTGCCAGCTGCCGGGACAGGGAAGGAAGCATTCAGTACTTC
j_gene: TRBJ1-2; d_gene: -; abundance: many; v_gene: TRBV12-3/TRBV12-4; CDR3aa: CASSQPTFPYGYTF; CDR3nt: TGTGCCAGCAGTCAGCCTACTTTCCCGTATGGCTACACCTTC
j_gene: TRBJ2-5; d_gene: -; abundance: -; v_gene: TRBV6-2/TRBV6-3; CDR3aa: CASVFDTFEETQYF; CDR3nt: TGTGCCAGCGTTTTCGATACCTTTGAAGAGACCCAGTACTTC
j_gene: TRBJ1-5; d_gene: -; abundance: few; v_gene: TRBV3-1; CDR3aa: CASSQALGRPRHF; CDR3nt: TGTGCCAGCAGCCAAGCCCTGGGACGGCCGCGGCATTTT
j_gene: TRBJ1-2; d_gene: TRBD1; abundance: many; v_gene: TRBV6-5; CDR3aa: CASSYADRVAGYTF; CDR3nt: TGTGCCAGCAGTTACGCGGACAGGGTGGCCGGCTACACCTTC
j_gene: TRBJ2-4; d_gene: TRBD2; abundance: -; v_gene: TRBV28; CDR3aa: CASSGGLAHIQYF; CDR3nt: TGTGCCAGCAGTGGGGGACTAGCGCACATTCAGTACTTC
j_gene: TRBJ1-1; d_gene: -; abundance: -; v_gene: TRBV28; CDR3aa: CASNEGTPLNTEAFF; CDR3nt: TGTGCCAGCAACGAAGGGACCCCTTTGAACACTGAAGCTTTCTTT
j_gene: TRBJ2-4; d_gene: -; abundance: many; v_gene: TRBV6-1; CDR3aa: CASSLEPGAKNIQYF; CDR3nt: TGTGCCAGCAGTCTAGAACCCGGGGCCAAAAACATTCAGTACTTC
j_gene: TRBJ2-5; d_gene: -; abundance: many; v_gene: TRBV6-1; CDR3aa: CASVEGTLRVQYF; CDR3nt: TGTGCCAGCGTGGAAGGGACTCTCCGCGTGCAGTACTTC
j_gene: TRBJ2-7; d_gene: -; abundance: many; v_gene: TRBV24-1; CDR3aa: CATSVPGNYEQYF; CDR3nt: TGTGCCACCAGTGTCCCGGGTAACTACGAGCAGTACTTC
j_gene: TRBJ2-7; d_gene: -; abundance: many; v_gene: TRBV28; CDR3aa: CASSFGLGGTDYEQYF; CDR3nt: TGTGCCAGCAGTTTCGGGCTGGGAGGTACAGACTACGAGCAGTACTTC
j_gene: TRBJ2-7; d_gene: TRBD1; abundance: many; v_gene: TRBV28; CDR3aa: CASSLFGTGAYEQYF; CDR3nt: TGTGCCAGCAGTTTATTCGGGACAGGAGCCTACGAGCAGTACTTC
j_gene: TRBJ1-5; d_gene: -; abundance: many; v_gene: TRBV7-8; CDR3aa: CASSLAPGRTNQPQHF; CDR3nt: TGTGCCAGCAGCTTAGCCCCCGGACGGACCAATCAGCCCCAGCATTTT
j_gene: TRBJ1-6; d_gene: TRBD1; abundance: many; v_gene: TRBV9; CDR3aa: CASSAGTGASPLHF; CDR3nt: TGTGCCAGCAGCGCCGGGACAGGGGCTTCACCCCTCCACTTT
j_gene: TRBJ2-7; d_gene: -; abundance: many; v_gene: TRBV6-1; CDR3aa: CASSEAGTSYEQYF; CDR3nt: TGTGCCAGCAGTGAAGCAGGGACCTCCTACGAGCAGTACTTC